This T cell receptor beta chain was retrieved from a study of T-cell reconstitution after alpha-beta-depleted transplantation in children. Study conclusions and caveats: T-cell counts and diversity were attributed mostly to newly produced T cells one year after transplant. Some patients' high day-60 TCRbeta diversity was traced to surviving recipient T cells and thymic progenitors.

This clonotype was counted at least ten times. The target antigen is unknown. At one end, the junction sequence differs from germline, possibly due to a read error. Unique molecular identifiers were incorporated when the TCRbeta library was constructed. From the PCR reads, TCRdb called clonotypes with MiXCR, one entry per CDR3 protein. The table shows nearly 250,000 distinct CDR3 sequences, with 8.2% occurring only once. Germline assignment: CDR1 SGHRS and CDR2 YFSETQ. This CDR3 is 12 amino acids long. Specimen: PBMCs, mostly from graft donor cells, collected 180 days after TCRalphabeta/CD19-depleted stem cell transplant. V gene TRBV5-1 combines with J gene TRBJ2-7; D gene unclear. This TCR was sampled from a male patient younger than 18 who had a stem cell transplant for acute lymphoblastic leukemia, so the T cells may come from the graft donor. CDR3 sequence: CASSLNSYEQYF. DNA of the CDR3: TGTGCCAGCAGTCTGAACTCCTACGAGCAGTACTTC.